This entry concerns a single TCR beta chain. This specimen belongs to a study of shared T cell receptors in the human thymus. The CDR3 runs to 17 residues. Trimming took off 2 bases at V and 5 bases at J, with 18 bases between the two ends. Germline-derived CDR1 and CDR2 are MGHRA and YSYEKL. Generated by immunoSEQ multiplex PCR, the TCRdb table keeps only in-frame clones and is missing some. The sample has 700,000 or so clones, roughly 85% seen once. This sample also appeared in a second study, on human thymus T cells.

The sample taken for sequencing was thymocytes. V usage is TRBV4-1 and J usage is TRBJ1-4; D is unresolved. This TCR came from a girl in the first two years of life with a congenital heart defect. As DNA, the CDR3 is TGCGCCAGCAGCCAATTAGCCGTGAGAGTACTGAATGAAAAACTGTTTTTT. This encodes CASSQLAVRVLNEKLFF.